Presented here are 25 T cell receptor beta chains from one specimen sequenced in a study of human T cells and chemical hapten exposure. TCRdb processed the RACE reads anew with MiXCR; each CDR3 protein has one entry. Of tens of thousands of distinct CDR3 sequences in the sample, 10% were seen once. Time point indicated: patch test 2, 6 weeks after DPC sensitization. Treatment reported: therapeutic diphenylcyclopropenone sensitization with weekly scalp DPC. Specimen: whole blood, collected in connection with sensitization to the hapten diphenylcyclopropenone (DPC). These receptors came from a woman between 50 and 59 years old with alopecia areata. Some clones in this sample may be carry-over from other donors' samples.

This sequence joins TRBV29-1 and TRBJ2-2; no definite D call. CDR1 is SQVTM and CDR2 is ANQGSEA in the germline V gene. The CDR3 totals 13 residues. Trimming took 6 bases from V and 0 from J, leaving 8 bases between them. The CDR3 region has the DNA TGCAGCGTGACACCGTCGAACACCGGGGAGCTGTTTTTT. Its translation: CSVTPSNTGELFF.

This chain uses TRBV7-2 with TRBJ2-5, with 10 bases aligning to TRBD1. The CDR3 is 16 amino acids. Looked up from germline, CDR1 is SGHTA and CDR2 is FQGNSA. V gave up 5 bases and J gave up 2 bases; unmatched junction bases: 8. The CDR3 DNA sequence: TGTGCCAGCAGCCTTTCGACAGGGGGCGGACAAGAGACCCAGTACTTC. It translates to CASSLSTGGGQETQYF.

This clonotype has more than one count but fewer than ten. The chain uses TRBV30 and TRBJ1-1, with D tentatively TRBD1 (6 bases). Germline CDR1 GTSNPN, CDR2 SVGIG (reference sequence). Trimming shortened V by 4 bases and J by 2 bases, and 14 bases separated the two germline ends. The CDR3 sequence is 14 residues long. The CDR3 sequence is CAWTRGSSNTEAFF. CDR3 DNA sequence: TGTGCCTGGACCAGGGGTTCTTCAAACACTGAAGCTTTCTTT. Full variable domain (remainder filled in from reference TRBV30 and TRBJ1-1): SQTIHQWPATLVQPVGSPLSLECTVEGTSNPNLYWYRQAAGRGLQLLFYSVGIGQISSEVPQNLSASRPQDRQFILSSKKLLLSDSGFYLCAWTRGSSNTEAFFGQGTRLTVV.

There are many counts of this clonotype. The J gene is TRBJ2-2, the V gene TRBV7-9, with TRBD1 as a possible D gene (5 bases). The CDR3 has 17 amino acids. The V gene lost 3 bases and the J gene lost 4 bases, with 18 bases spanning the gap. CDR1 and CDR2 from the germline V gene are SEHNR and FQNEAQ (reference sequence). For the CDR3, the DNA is TGTGCCAGCAGCTTCCCTTCCCCAGCTCAGGGCACCGGGGAGCTGTTTTTT. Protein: CASSFPSPAQGTGELFF.

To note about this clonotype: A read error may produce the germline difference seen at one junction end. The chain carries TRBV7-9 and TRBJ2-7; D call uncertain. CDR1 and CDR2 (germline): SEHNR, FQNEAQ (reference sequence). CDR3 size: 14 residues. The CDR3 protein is CTSSLTGSSYEQYF. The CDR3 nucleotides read TGTACCAGCAGCCTCACCGGCAGCTCCTACGAGCAGTACTTC.

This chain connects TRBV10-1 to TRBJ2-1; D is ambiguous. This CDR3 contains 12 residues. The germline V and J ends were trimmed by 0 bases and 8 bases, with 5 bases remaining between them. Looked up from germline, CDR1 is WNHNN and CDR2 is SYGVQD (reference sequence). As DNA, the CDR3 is TGCGCCAGCAGTGAGTCTGGGGATGAGCAGTTCTTC. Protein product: CASSESGDEQFF.

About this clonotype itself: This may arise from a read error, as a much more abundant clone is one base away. DNA of the CDR3: TGTGCCAGCAGCTTGGGGACAGGGATTTACAATGAGCAGTACTTC. The encoded protein is CASSLGTGIYNEQYF. This chain joins TRBV5-5 and TRBJ2-1; 8 nucleotides line up with TRBD1. Judging by the DNA end, TRBJ2-7 fits better; the J call may be wrong. The CDR3 is 15 amino acids. The germline gives CDR1 SGHKS, CDR2 YYEKEE (reference sequence).

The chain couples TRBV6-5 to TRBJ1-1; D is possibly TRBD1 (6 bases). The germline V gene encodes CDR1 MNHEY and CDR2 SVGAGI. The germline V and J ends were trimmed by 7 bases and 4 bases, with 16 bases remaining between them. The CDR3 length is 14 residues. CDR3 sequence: CASTTGLSSTEAFF. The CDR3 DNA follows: TGTGCCAGCACAACAGGGCTATCTAGCACTGAAGCTTTCTTT.

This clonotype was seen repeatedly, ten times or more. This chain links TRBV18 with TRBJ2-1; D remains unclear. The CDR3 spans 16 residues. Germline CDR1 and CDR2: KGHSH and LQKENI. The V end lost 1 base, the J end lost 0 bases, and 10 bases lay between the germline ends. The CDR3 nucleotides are TGTGCCAGCTCACCACTAAGTCCGAGCTCCTACAATGAGCAGTTCTTC. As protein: CASSPLSPSSYNEQFF.

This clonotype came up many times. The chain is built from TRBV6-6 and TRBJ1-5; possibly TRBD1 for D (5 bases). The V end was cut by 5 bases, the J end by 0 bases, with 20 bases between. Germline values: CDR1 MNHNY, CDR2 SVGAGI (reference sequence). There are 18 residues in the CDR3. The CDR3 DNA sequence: TGTGCCAGCAGTACCCGGGACGGCCCTCAGTATAGCAATCAGCCCCAGCATTTT. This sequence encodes CASSTRDGPQYSNQPQHF.

Here the CDR3 DNA reads TGTGCCAGCAGCCAAACCGGGACCGCCGGAAACACCATATATTTT. Its translation: CASSQTGTAGNTIYF. This chain joins TRBV11-2 and TRBJ1-3; a possible D gene is TRBD1 (5 bases). This CDR3 has 15 residues. V shed 5 bases and J shed 4 bases, with 15 bases lying between them. Per the germline V gene, CDR1 is SGHAT and CDR2 is FQNNGV.

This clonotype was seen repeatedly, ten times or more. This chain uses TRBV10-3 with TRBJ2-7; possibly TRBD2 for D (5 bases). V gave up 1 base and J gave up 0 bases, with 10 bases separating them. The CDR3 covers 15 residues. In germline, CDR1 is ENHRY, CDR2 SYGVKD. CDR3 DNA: TGTGCCATCAGTGAGTTCGTAGGGAGCTCCTACGAGCAGTACTTC. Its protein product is CAISEFVGSSYEQYF.

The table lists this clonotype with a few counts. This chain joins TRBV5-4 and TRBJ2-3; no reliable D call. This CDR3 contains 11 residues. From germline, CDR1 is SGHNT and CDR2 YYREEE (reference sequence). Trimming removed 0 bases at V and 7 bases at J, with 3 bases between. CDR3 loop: CASSLDNTQYF. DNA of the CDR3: TGTGCCAGCAGCTTGGACAATACGCAGTATTTT.

CDR3 in amino acids: CASSPATGTPLHF. As DNA, the CDR3 is TGTGCCAGCAGCCCCGCCACAGGGACACCCCTCCACTTT. This chain links TRBV5-6 with TRBJ1-6, with D perhaps TRBD1 (6 bases). V was clipped by 4 bases and J by 11 bases, with 13 bases between them. Looked up from germline, CDR1 is SGHDT and CDR2 is YYEEEE. CDR3 size: 13 residues.

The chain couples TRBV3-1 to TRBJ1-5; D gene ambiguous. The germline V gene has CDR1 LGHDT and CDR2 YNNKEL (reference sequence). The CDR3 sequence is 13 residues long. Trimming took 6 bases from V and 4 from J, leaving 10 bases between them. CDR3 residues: CASSSMGNQPQHF. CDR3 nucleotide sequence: TGTGCCAGCAGTTCCATGGGGAATCAGCCCCAGCATTTT.

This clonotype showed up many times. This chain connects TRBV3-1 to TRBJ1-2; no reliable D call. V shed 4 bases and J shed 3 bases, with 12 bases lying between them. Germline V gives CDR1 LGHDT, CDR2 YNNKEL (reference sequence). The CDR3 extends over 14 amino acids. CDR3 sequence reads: CASSPLGLDYGYTF. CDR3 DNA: TGTGCCAGCAGCCCCCTTGGCCTTGACTATGGCTACACCTTC.

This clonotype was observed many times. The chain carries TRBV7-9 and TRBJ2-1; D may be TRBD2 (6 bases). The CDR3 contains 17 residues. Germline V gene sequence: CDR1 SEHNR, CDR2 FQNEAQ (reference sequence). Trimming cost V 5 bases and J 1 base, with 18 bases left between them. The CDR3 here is CASSGRGLASSYNEQFF. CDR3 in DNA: TGTGCCAGCAGCGGCCGCGGGCTAGCGAGTTCCTACAATGAGCAGTTCTTC. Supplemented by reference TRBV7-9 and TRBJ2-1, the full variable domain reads DTGVSQNPRHKITKRGQNVTFRCDPISEHNRLYWYRQTLGQGPEFLTYFQNEAQLEKSRLLSDRFSAERPKGSFSTLEIQRTEQGDSAMYLCASSGRGLASSYNEQFFGPGTRLTVL.

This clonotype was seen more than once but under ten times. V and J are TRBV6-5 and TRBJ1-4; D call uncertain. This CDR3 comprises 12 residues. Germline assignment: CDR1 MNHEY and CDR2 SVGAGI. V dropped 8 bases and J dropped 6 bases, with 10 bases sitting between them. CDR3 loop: CASGREYEKLFF. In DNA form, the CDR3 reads TGTGCCAGCGGGCGGGAGTATGAAAAACTGTTTTTT.

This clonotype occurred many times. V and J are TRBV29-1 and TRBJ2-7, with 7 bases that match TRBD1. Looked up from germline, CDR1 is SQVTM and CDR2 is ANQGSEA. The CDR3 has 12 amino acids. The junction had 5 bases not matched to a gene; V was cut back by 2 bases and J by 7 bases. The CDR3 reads CSVEKGAKEQYF. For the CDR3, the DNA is TGCAGCGTTGAAAAGGGGGCGAAGGAGCAGTACTTC.

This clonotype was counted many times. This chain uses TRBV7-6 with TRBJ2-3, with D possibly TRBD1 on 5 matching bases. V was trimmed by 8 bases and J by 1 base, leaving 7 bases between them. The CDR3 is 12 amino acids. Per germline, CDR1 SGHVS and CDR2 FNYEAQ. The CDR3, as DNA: TGTGCCAGCGGGGCGGGCACAGATACGCAGTATTTT. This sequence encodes CASGAGTDTQYF.

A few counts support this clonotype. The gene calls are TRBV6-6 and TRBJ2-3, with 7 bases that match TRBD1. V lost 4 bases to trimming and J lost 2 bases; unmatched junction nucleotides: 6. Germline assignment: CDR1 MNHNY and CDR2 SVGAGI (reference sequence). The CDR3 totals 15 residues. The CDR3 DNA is TGTGCCAGCAGTTCCCGACAGGGTGACACAGATACGCAGTATTTT. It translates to CASSSRQGDTDTQYF.

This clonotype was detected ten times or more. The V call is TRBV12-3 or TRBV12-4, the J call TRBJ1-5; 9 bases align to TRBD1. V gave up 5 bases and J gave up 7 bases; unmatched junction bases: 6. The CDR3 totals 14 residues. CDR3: CASSLGQGRQPQHF. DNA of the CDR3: TGTGCCAGCAGTCTGGGACAGGGCCGGCAGCCCCAGCATTTT.

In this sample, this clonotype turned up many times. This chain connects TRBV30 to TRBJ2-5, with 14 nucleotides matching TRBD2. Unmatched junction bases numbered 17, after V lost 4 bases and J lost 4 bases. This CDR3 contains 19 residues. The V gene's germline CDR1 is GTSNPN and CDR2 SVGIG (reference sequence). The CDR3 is CAWNPVTSGRALFLETQYF. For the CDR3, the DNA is TGTGCCTGGAATCCGGTGACTAGCGGGAGGGCCTTATTTTTAGAGACCCAGTACTTC.

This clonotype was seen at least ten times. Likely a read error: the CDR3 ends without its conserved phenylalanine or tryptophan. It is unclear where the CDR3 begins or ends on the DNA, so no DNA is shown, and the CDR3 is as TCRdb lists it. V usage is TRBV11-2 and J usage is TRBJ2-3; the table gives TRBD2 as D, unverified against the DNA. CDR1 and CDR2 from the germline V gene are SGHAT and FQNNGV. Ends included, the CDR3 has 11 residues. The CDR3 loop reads CASRFSRREGL.

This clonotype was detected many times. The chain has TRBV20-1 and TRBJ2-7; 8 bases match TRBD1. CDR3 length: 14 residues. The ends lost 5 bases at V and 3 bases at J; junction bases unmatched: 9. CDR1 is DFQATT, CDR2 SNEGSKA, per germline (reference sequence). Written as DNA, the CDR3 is TGCAGTGCTTCTTCCGACAGGGGAGGCTACGAGCAGTACTTC. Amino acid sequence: CSASSDRGGYEQYF.